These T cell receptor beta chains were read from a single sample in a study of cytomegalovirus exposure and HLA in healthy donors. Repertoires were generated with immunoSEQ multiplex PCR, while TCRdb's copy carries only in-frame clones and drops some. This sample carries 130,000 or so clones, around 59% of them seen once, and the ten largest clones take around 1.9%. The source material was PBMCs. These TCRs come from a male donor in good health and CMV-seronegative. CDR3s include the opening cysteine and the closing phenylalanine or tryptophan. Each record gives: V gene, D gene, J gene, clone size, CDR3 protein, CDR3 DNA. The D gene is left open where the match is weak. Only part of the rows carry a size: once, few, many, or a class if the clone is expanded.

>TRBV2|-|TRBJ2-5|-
CASTAAGNQETQYF
TGTGCCAGCACGGCGGCAGGGAACCAAGAGACCCAGTACTTC
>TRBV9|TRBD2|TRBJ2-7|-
CASSEVGLAGAHEQYF
TGTGCCAGCAGCGAAGTTGGGCTAGCGGGGGCCCACGAGCAGTACTTC
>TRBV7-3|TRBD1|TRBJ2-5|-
CASSSTGAQETQYF
TGTGCCAGCAGCTCGACAGGGGCCCAAGAGACCCAGTACTTC
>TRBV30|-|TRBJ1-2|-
CAGGVREDYGYTF
TGTGCCGGAGGGGTTCGGGAGGACTATGGCTACACCTTC
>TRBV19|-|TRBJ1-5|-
CASKENRSNQPQHF
TGTGCCAGTAAAGAGAACCGTAGCAATCAGCCCCAGCATTTT
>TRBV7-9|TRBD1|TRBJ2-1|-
CASSRPEMGQFLREQFF
TGTGCCAGCAGCCGCCCCGAAATGGGACAGTTTCTACGTGAGCAGTTCTTC
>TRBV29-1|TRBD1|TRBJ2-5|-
CSVINPGQGATQYF
TGCAGCGTGATTAATCCGGGACAGGGCGCTACCCAGTACTTC
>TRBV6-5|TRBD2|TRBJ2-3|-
CASSSERGGRDTQYF
TGTGCCAGCAGTTCTGAGCGGGGGGGCCGAGATACGCAGTATTTT
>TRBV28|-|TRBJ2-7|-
CASRPWASTYEQYF
TGTGCCAGCAGGCCCTGGGCCTCAACCTACGAGCAGTACTTC
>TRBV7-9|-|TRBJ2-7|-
CASEGASYEQYF
TGTGCCAGCGAAGGGGCCTCCTACGAGCAGTACTTC
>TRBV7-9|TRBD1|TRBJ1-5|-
CASSLGQGGYNQPQHF
TGTGCCAGCAGCTTGGGACAGGGTGGATACAATCAGCCCCAGCATTTT
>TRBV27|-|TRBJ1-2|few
CASSLYVSQDSGGYTF
TGTGCCAGCAGTTTATACGTCAGCCAGGATTCTGGAGGCTACACCTTC
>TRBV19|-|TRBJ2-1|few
CASSRGREQFF
TGTGCCAGTAGTAGAGGGCGTGAGCAGTTCTTC
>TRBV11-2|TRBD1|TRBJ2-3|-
CASSSSDRAGGDTQYF
TGTGCCAGCAGCTCATCGGACAGGGCAGGGGGAGATACGCAGTATTTT
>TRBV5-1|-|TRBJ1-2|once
CASSLDQVGYPF
TGCGCCAGCAGCTTGGACCAGGTTGGCTACCCCTTC
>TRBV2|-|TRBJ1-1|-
CASRTFTGRLVNTEAFF
TGTGCCAGCCGAACGTTTACAGGTAGATTAGTGAACACTGAAGCTTTCTTT
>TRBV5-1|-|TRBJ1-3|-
CASSLAAGVLSGNTIYF
TGCGCCAGCAGCTTGGCGGCAGGGGTTCTCTCTGGAAACACCATATATTTT
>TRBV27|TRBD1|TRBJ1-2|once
CASSLAGGDYGYTF
TGTGCCAGCAGTTTAGCAGGGGGCGACTATGGCTACACCTTC
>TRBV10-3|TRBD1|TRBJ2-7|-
CAISEGTGTYEQYF
TGTGCCATCAGTGAGGGGACAGGGACCTACGAGCAGTACTTC
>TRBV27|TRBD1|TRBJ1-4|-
CASSPRTGTNEKLFF
TGTGCCAGCAGTCCCAGGACAGGGACTAATGAAAAACTGTTTTTT
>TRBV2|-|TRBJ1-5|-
CASSDQPQHF
TGTGCCAGCAGCGATCAGCCCCAGCATTTT
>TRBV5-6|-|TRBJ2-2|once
CASSPGFGGPGELFF
TGTGCCAGCAGCCCGGGGTTCGGGGGGCCCGGGGAGCTGTTTTTT
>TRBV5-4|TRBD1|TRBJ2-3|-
CASSLWTGNTQYF
TGTGCCAGCAGTTTATGGACAGGGAATACGCAGTATTTT
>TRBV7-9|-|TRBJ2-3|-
CASSLSRTLTDTQYF
TGTGCCAGCAGCTTATCGCGCACCCTCACAGATACGCAGTATTTT